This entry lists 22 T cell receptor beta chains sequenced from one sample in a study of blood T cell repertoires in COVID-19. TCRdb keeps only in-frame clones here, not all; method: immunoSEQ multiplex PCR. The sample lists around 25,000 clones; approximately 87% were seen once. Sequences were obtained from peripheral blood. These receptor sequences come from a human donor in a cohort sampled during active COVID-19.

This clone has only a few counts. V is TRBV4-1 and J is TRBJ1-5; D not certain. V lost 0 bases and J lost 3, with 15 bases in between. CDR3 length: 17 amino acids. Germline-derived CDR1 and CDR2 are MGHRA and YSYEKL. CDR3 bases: TGCGCCAGCAGCCAAGATCCCCTAGAGACCTTCAATCAGCCCCAGCATTTT. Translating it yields CASSQDPLETFNQPQHF.

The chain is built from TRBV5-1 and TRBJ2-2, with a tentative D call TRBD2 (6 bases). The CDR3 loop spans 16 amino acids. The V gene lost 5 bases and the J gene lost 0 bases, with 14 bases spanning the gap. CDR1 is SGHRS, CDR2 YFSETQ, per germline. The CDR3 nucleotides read TGCGCCAGCAGTTATGCCGGGAGAGCGAACACCGGGGAGCTGTTTTTT. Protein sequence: CASSYAGRANTGELFF.

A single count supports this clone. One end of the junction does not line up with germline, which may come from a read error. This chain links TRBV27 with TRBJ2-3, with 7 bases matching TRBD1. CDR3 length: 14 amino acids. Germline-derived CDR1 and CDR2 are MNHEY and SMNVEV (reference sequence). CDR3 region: CASSLSTGADTQYF. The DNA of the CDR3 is TGTGCCAGCAGCTTATCCACAGGGGCAGATACGCAGTATTTT.

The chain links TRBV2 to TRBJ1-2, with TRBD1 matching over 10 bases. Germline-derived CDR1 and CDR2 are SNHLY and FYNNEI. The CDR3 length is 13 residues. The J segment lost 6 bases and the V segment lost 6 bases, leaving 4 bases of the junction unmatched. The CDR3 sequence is CASRRTGGNGYTF. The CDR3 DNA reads TGTGCCAGCAGGCGGACAGGGGGAAATGGCTACACCTTC.

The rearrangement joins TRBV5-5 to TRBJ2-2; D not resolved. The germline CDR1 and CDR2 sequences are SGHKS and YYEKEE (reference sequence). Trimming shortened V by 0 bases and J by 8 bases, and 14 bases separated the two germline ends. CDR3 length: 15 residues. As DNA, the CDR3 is TGTGCCAGCAGCTTGGACATCCCCCCATTTGGGGAGCTGTTTTTT. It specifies CASSLDIPPFGELFF.

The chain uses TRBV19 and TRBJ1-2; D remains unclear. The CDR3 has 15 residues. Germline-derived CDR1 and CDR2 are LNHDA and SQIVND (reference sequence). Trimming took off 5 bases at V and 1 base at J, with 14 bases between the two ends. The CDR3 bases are TGTGCCAGTAGTCACCCTACAGCATTTAACTATGGCTACACCTTC. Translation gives CASSHPTAFNYGYTF.

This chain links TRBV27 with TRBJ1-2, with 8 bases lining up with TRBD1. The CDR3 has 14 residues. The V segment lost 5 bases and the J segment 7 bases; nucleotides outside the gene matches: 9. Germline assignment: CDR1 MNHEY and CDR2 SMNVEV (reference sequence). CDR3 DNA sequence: TGTGCCAGCAGTCCATGGGACAGGTTAACTGGCTACACCTTC. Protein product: CASSPWDRLTGYTF.

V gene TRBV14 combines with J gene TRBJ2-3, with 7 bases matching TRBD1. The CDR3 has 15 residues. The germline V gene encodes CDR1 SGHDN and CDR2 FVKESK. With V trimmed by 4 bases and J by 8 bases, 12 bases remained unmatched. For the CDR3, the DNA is TGTGCCAGCAGCCCAAGGGGGCGAGGGCTAGCTACGCAGTATTTT. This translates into CASSPRGRGLATQYF.

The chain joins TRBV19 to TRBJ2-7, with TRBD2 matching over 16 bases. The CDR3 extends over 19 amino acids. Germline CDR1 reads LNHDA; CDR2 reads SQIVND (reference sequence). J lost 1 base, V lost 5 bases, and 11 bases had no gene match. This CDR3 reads CASSPPGQGLAGGSYEQYF. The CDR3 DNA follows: TGTGCCAGTAGTCCACCGGGACAGGGACTAGCGGGAGGGTCCTACGAGCAGTACTTC.

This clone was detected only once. The CDR3 DNA reads as TGTGCCAGCCAACCAGCGGCTAACTATGGCTACACCTTC. Translation gives CASQPAANYGYTF. The chain has TRBV11-2 and TRBJ1-2; no reliable D call. The CDR3 contains 13 residues. Trimming removed 8 bases at V and 0 bases at J, with 10 bases between. Germline values: CDR1 SGHAT, CDR2 FQNNGV.

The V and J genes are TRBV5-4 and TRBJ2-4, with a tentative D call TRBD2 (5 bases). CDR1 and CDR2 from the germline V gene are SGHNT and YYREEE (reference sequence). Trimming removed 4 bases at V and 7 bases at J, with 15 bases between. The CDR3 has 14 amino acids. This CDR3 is CASSTDLAMNIQYF. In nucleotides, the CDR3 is TGTGCCAGCAGCACCGACCTAGCTATGAACATTCAGTACTTC.

The CDR3 is CASSLAGLAGGRDEQFF. The DNA of the CDR3 is TGTGCCAGCAGCTTAGCGGGACTAGCGGGAGGTCGGGATGAGCAGTTCTTC. The chain carries TRBV7-9 and TRBJ2-1, with TRBD2 matching 15 bases. This CDR3 is built from 17 residues. The J segment lost 8 bases and the V segment lost 0 bases, leaving 5 bases of the junction unmatched. Germline V gives CDR1 SEHNR, CDR2 FQNEAQ (reference sequence). The whole variable domain, filled in from reference TRBV7-9 and TRBJ2-1, reads DTGVSQNPRHKITKRGQNVTFRCDPISEHNRLYWYRQTLGQGPEFLTYFQNEAQLEKSRLLSDRFSAERPKGSFSTLEIQRTEQGDSAMYLCASSLAGLAGGRDEQFFGPGTRLTVL.

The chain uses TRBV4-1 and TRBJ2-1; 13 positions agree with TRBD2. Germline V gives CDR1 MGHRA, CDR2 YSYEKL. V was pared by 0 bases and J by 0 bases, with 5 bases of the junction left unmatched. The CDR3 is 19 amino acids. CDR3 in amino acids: CASSQDQLAGGSSYNEQFF. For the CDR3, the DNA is TGCGCCAGCAGCCAAGATCAACTAGCGGGGGGGAGCTCCTACAATGAGCAGTTCTTC.

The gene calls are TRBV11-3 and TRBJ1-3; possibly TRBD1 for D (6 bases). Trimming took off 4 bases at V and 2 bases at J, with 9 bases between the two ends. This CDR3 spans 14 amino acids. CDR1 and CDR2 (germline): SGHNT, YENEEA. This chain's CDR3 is CASSSTGTGNTIYF. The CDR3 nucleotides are TGTGCCAGCAGCTCCACAGGGACTGGAAACACCATATATTTT. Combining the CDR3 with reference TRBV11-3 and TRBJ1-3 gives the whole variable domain EAGVVQSPRYKIIEKKQPVAFWCNPISGHNTLYWYLQNLGQGPELLIRYENEEAVDDSQLPKDRFSAERLKGVDSTLKIQPAELGDSAVYLCASSSTGTGNTIYFGEGSWLTVV.

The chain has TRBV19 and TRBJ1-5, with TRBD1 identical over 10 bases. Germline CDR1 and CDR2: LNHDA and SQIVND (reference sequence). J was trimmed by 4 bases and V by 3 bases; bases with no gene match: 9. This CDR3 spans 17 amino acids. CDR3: CASSMSGTGAPNQPQHF. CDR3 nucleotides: TGTGCCAGTAGTATGTCCGGGACAGGGGCCCCGAATCAGCCCCAGCATTTT.

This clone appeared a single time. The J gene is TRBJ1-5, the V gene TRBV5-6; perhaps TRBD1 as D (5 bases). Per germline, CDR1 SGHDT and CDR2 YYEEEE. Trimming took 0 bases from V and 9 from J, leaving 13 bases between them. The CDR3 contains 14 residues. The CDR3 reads CASSLVTEEMPQHF. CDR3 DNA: TGTGCCAGCAGCTTGGTGACAGAGGAAATGCCCCAGCATTTT.

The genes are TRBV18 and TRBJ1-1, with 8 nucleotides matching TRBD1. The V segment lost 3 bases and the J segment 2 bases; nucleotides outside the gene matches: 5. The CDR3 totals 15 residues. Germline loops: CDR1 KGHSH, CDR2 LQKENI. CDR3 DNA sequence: TGTGCCAGCTCACCGGGAGGACAGGGTAACACTGAAGCTTTCTTT. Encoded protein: CASSPGGQGNTEAFF.

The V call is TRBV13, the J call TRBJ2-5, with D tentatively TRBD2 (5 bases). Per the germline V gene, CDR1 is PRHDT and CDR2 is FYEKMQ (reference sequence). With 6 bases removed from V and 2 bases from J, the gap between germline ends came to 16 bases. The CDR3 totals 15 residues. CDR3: CASRPSRGRQETQYF. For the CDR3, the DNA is TGTGCCAGCAGACCCTCCCGGGGTCGGCAAGAGACCCAGTACTTC.

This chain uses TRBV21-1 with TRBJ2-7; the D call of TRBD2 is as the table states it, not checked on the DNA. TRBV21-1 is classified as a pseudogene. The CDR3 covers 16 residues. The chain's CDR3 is CASTTESGGNSYEQYF. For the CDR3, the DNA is TGTGCCAGCACCACTGAGTCGGGAGGGAACTCCTACGAGCAGTACTTC.

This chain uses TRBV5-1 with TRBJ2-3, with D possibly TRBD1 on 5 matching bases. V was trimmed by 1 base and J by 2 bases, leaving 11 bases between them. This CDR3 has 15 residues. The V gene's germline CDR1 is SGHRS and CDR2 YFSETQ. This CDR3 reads CASSLQGDDTDTQYF. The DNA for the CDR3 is TGCGCCAGCAGCTTGCAAGGGGATGACACAGATACGCAGTATTTT.

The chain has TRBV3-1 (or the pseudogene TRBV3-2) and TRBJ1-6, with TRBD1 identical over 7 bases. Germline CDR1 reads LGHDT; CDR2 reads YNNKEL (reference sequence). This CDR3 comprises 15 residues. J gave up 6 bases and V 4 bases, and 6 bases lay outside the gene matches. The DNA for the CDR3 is TGTGCCAGCAGCCGGAGACAGGGAGGTAATTCACCCCTCCACTTT. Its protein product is CASSRRQGGNSPLHF.

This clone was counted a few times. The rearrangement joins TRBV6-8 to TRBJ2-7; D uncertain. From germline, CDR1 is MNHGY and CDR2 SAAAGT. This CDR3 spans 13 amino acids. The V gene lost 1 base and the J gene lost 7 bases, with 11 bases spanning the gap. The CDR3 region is CASSYFNRSEQYF. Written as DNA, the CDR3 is TGTGCCAGCAGTTACTTTAACAGAAGTGAGCAGTACTTC.